The 14 T cell receptor beta chains reported below all come from one sample, sequenced in a study of OX40 agonist ivuxolimab in advanced cancers. TCRdb's copy holds only in-frame clones and misses some; the assay was immunoSEQ multiplex PCR. Here the sample spans roughly 59,000 clones, around 92% being singletons. The sample was CD4+ or CD8+ T cells sorted from blood, taken in a trial of the OX40 agonist ivuxolimab. The receptor set was obtained from an adult with an advanced solid tumor such as melanoma, head and neck, liver or kidney cancer.

This chain links TRBV6-5 with TRBJ1-3; D remains unclear. Germline values: CDR1 MNHEY, CDR2 SVGAGI. Trimming shortened V by 8 bases and J by 0 bases, and 14 bases separated the two germline ends. CDR3 length: 15 amino acids. CDR3 region: CASAIGAASGNTIYF. The CDR3 nucleotides are TGTGCCAGCGCGATCGGTGCGGCCTCTGGAAACACCATATATTTT.

The chain employs TRBV7-9 and TRBJ1-1; tentative D call: TRBD1 (6 bases). CDR3 length equals 11 residues. The germline V gene has CDR1 SEHNR and CDR2 FQNEAQ (reference sequence). Deletions cut 11 bases from V and 1 base from J, with 8 bases between. This chain's CDR3 is CAPDRNTEAFF. CDR3 nucleotide sequence: TGTGCCCCGGACAGGAACACTGAAGCTTTCTTT.

The V and J genes are TRBV6-6 and TRBJ2-1; 8 nucleotides match TRBD2. CDR3 length: 14 residues. CDR1 and CDR2 from the germline V gene are MNHNY and SVGAGI (reference sequence). V trimming: 2 bases; J trimming: 9 bases; junction bases outside the gene matches: 6. The CDR3 loop is CASSYGAGGSEQFF. The CDR3 DNA reads as TGTGCCAGCAGTTACGGCGCGGGAGGCAGTGAGCAGTTCTTC.

The chain recombines TRBV29-1 with TRBJ1-2, with unresolved D. The CDR3 extends over 12 amino acids. The V end was cut by 8 bases, the J end by 10 bases, with 20 bases between. Germline loops: CDR1 SQVTM, CDR2 ANQGSEA. The CDR3 nucleotides read TGCAGCCAATGGACTGCCCCGGATGACTACACCTTC. Encoded protein: CSQWTAPDDYTF.

V usage is TRBV19 and J usage is TRBJ2-7, with a possible D match to TRBD1 (6 bases). CDR1 LNHDA and CDR2 SQIVND come from the germline V gene (reference sequence). The CDR3 is 15 residues long. V was trimmed by 5 bases and J by 2 bases, leaving 16 bases between them. CDR3 sequence reads: CASSPALGGPYEQYF. The DNA of the CDR3 is TGTGCCAGTAGTCCCGCACTTGGGGGCCCCTACGAGCAGTACTTC.

This clone was recorded only once. J is TRBJ1-1 and V is TRBV27; D ambiguous. The CDR3 length is 14 residues. Looked up from germline, CDR1 is MNHEY and CDR2 is SMNVEV (reference sequence). Trimming removed 5 bases from V and 5 bases from J, with 15 bases in between. CDR3: CASSPTGMGTEAFF. DNA for the CDR3: TGTGCCAGCAGTCCCACGGGGATGGGGACTGAAGCTTTCTTT.

The chain couples TRBV7-9 to TRBJ1-1; D is undetermined. CDR3 size: 13 residues. V was pared by 4 bases and J by 4 bases, with 10 bases between. Germline CDR1 reads SEHNR; CDR2 reads FQNEAQ (reference sequence). The CDR3 sequence is CASSWSEFTEAFF. The CDR3 DNA reads as TGTGCCAGCAGCTGGTCTGAGTTCACTGAAGCTTTCTTT.

A word on this clone: Additional DNA sequences in this sample encode the identical CDR3. The chain couples TRBV4-1 to TRBJ1-1, with D unclear. V was trimmed by 0 bases and J by 2 bases, leaving 10 bases between them. The CDR3 consists of 15 residues. Germline V lookup: CDR1 MGHRA, CDR2 YSYEKL. The CDR3 sequence: CASSQEGTANTEAFF. CDR3 coding DNA: TGCGCCAGCAGCCAAGAGGGAACGGCTAACACTGAAGCTTTCTTT.

This clone was recorded only once. The J gene is TRBJ2-2, the V gene TRBV9, with unresolved D. This CDR3 is 17 amino acids long. In germline, CDR1 is SGDLS, CDR2 YYNGEE. The V end lost 0 bases, the J end lost 0 bases, and 12 bases lay between the germline ends. The CDR3 spells CASSVARAEANTGELFF. DNA of the CDR3: TGTGCCAGCAGCGTAGCTAGGGCGGAAGCGAACACCGGGGAGCTGTTTTTT.

The chain couples TRBV7-3 to TRBJ2-7, with unresolved D. Per the germline V gene, CDR1 is SGHTA and CDR2 is FQGTGA. Trimming removed 5 bases at V and 0 bases at J, with 5 bases between. The length of the CDR3 is 12 residues. CDR3 bases: TGTGCCAGCAGCCTTAGCTCCTACGAGCAGTACTTC. Translated, it gives CASSLSSYEQYF.

CDR3 coding DNA: TGTGCCAGCAGTACCGGGACAGACAACACCTACGAGCAGTACTTC. Encoded protein: CASSTGTDNTYEQYF. The chain links TRBV7-6 to TRBJ2-7, with TRBD1 matching over 7 bases. Trimming cost V 6 bases and J 2 bases; bases outside gene matches: 10. Germline assignment: CDR1 SGHVS and CDR2 FNYEAQ. The CDR3 sequence is 15 residues long.

This clone was detected once. This chain uses TRBV19 with TRBJ1-3, with TRBD1 matching 8 bases. CDR1 is LNHDA, CDR2 SQIVND, per germline (reference sequence). V was pared by 3 bases and J by 3 bases, with 4 bases of the junction left unmatched. The CDR3 covers 15 residues. CDR3 DNA: TGTGCCAGTAGTATCCCGGACAGGGTTGGAAACACCATATATTTT. It specifies CASSIPDRVGNTIYF.

DNA for the CDR3: TGTGCCAGCATTCGGACAGAGTATAATTCACCCCTCCACTTT. Amino acids: CASIRTEYNSPLHF. The chain uses TRBV6-1 and TRBJ1-6, with a weak D call TRBD1 (6 bases). This CDR3 has 14 amino acids. V lost 7 bases and J 4 bases, leaving 11 bases between the germline ends. Per the germline V gene, CDR1 is MNHNS and CDR2 is SASEGT.

This chain uses TRBV27 with TRBJ1-2; 7 bases line up with TRBD1. Germline V CDR1 and CDR2: MNHEY, SMNVEV (reference sequence). The CDR3 sequence is 13 residues long. J gave up 7 bases and V 2 bases, and 4 bases lay outside the gene matches. CDR3 DNA: TGTGCCAGCAGTTTACAACAGGGGTCTGGCTACACCTTC. Its protein is CASSLQQGSGYTF.